The following is a TCR beta chain sequence with its context. The antigen this receptor binds is unknown. The input lacks base qualities; no much larger clone sits a single base away. The immunoSEQ Assay, a bias-controlled multiplex PCR, was used to amplify TCRbeta CDR3 regions from genomic DNA. As for the original processing: The number of nucleated cells in each sample was estimated from the amplification of reference gene primers within the assay. To quantify the absolute abundance of each unique TCRbeta CDR3 rearrangement, sequence reads were collapsed and filtered. For each sample, productive Simpson clonality was calculated by taking the square root of Simpson's diversity index across productive rearrangements. TCRdb limited this immuneACCESS table to in-frame rearrangements with V and J called. A share of clones is missing; checked studies link under half to unresolved V genes, and the rest is unexplained. D and trimming were read from the DNA, whereas the V and J calls and clone size are those reported in that table. The sample data list under 250,000 clones, and approximately 80% of these were observed just once. The top ten constitute around 4.5% of the sample.

The junction shows trimming of 2 bases on V and 1 base on J, plus 15 bases between the germline ends. The CDR3 sequence holds 17 residues, the cysteine and phenylalanine included. Of all the DNA, just the CDR3 is kept, 51 bases in frame from base 1. CDR1 and CDR2 (LGHNT, FRNRAP) derive from the germline V gene. This sample is drawn from a study of blood T cell repertoires in COVID-19 (dated by TCRdb to between 2020 and 2021). For the wider study: Collaborator samples came from the United States, Italy and Spain and covered acute and convalescent phases of COVID-19. The prospective study material was composed of cDNA or gDNA derived from T cells, B-cell-depleted T cells, or PBMCs. Subjects who had been exposed to COVID-19, were actively infected with it, or had recovered from it provided the deeply sampled blood TCRbeta repertoires that made up the dataset. A freely available public database, intended as a resource for researchers studying the immune response to SARS-CoV-2, is where the repertoires were released. The samples were drawn from two sources: the first 160 participants of the ongoing ImmuneRACE study, and 1,000 to 1,500 subjects contributed by 6 global collaborators. The sample metadata nearly always contained a de-identified subject ID, COVID-19 status, age in years and sex. Where HLA class I and class II types were available, the types were taken from metadata supplied by the sample provider, not from assay-based typing.

In the prospective study, participants were roughly 18 to 95 years old, resided in 24 geographic areas of the United States, and were enrolled through a virtual design. In the prospective study, cohorts were assigned on the basis of participant-reported clinical history obtained from a screening survey and a study questionnaire. Each participant in the prospective study had whole blood, serum and a nasopharyngeal or oropharyngeal swab collected by mobile phlebotomists. Prospective study participants could optionally give additional blood draws and questionnaires over an approximately two-month period. Before DNA extraction, blood samples from the prospective study were shipped at room temperature or frozen. The full study reports these points: The quantity of clinical and demographic metadata differed by source and by participant and was supplied without curation.

The chain links TRBV12-5 with TRBJ2-1, with a tentative D gene TRBD1 over 6 matching bases. The clonotype was recovered from a man younger than 45 with acute COVID-19. The sequenced material came from PBMCs or T cells enriched from blood (not recorded which). The nucleotides are TGTGCTAGTGGTTTGATCACAGGGATGGGGTCCTACAATGAGCAGTTCTTC. It encodes CASGLITGMGSYNEQFF. This CDR3, with the reference TRBV12-5 and TRBJ2-1 proteins standing in past its ends, gives the full variable domain DARVTQTPRHKVTEMGQEVTMRCQPILGHNTVFWYRQTMMQGLELLAYFRNRAPLDDSGMPKDRFSAEMPDATLATLKIQPSEPRDSAVYFCASGLITGMGSYNEQFFGPGTRLTVL.